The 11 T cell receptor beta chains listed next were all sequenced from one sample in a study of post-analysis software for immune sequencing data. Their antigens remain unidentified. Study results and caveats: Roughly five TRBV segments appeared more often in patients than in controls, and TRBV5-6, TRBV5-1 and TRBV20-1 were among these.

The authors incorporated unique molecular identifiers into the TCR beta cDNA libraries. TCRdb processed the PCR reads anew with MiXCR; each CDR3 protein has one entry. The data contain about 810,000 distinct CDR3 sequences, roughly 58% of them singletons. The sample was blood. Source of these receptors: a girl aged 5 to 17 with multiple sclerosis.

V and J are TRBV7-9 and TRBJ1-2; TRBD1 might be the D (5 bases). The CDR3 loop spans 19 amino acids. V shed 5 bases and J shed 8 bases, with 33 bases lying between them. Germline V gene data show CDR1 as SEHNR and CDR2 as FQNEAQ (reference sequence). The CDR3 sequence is CASSASPGTKGSELGGYTF. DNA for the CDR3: TGTGCCAGCAGCGCGAGCCCCGGGACCAAAGGGTCTGAACTAGGGGGCTACACCTTC.

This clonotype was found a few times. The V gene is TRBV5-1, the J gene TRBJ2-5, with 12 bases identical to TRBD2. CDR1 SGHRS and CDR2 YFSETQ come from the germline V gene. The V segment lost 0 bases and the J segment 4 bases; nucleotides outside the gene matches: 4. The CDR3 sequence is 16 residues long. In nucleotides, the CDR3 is TGCGCCAGCAGCTTGGGACTAGCGGGGGATCGAGAGACCCAGTACTTC. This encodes CASSLGLAGDRETQYF. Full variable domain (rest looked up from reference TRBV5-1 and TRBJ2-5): KAGVTQTPRYLIKTRGQQVTLSCSPISGHRSVSWYQQTPGQGLQFLFEYFSETQRNKGNFPGRFSGRQFSNSRSEMNVSTLELGDSALYLCASSLGLAGDRETQYFGPGTRLLVL.

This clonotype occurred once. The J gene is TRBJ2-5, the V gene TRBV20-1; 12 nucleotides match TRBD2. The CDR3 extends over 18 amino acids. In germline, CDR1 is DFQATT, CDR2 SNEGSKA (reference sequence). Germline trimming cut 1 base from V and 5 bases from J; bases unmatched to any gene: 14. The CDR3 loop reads CSARVRAGLAGIGETQYF. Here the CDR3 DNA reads TGCAGTGCTAGAGTTCGGGCAGGACTAGCGGGAATCGGGGAGACCCAGTACTTC.

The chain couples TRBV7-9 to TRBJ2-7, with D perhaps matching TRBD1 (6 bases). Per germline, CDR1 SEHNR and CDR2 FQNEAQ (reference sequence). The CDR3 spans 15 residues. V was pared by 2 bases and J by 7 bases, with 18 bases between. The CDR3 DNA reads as TGTGCCAGCAGCTTAACAGGGAGCCCCCCGGGGGAGCAGTACTTC. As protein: CASSLTGSPPGEQYF.

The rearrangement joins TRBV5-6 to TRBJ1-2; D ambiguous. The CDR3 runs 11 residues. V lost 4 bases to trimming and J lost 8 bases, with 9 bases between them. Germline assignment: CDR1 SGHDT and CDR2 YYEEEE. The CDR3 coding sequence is TGTGCCAGCAGCCCTTTCATAGGCTACACCTTC. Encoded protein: CASSPFIGYTF.

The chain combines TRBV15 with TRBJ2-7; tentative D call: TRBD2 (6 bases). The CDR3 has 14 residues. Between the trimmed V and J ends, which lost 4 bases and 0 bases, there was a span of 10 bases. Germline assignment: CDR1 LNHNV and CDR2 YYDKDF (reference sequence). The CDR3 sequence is CATSIGGNSYEQYF. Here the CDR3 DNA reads TGTGCCACCAGCATTGGGGGGAACTCCTACGAGCAGTACTTC.

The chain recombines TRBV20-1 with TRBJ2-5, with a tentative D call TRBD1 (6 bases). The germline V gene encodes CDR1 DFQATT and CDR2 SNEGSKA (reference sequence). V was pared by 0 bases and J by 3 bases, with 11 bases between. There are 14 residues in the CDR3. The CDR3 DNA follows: TGCAGTGCTAGAGATAGTCAGGGGAAAGAGACCCAGTACTTC. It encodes CSARDSQGKETQYF.

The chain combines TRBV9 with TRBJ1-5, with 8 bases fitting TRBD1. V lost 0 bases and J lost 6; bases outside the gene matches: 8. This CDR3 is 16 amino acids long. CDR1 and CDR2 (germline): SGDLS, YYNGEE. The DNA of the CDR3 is TGTGCCAGCAGCGTAGGTACAGGGGGTTCAGGTCAGCCCCAGCATTTT. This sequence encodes CASSVGTGGSGQPQHF.

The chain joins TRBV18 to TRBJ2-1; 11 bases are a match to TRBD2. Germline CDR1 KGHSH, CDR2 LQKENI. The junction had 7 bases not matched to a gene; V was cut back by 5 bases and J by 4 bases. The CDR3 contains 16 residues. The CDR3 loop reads CASSFGLAGLYNEQFF. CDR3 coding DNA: TGTGCCAGCTCATTCGGACTAGCGGGTTTATACAATGAGCAGTTCTTC. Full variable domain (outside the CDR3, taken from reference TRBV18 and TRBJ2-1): NAGVMQNPRHLVRRRGQEARLRCSPMKGHSHVYWYRQLPEEGLKFMVYLQKENIIDESGMPKERFSAEFPKEGPSILRIQQVVRGDSAAYFCASSFGLAGLYNEQFFGPGTRLTVL.

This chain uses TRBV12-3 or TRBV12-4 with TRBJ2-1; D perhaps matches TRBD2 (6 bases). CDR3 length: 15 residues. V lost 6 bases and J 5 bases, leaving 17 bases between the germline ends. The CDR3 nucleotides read TGTGCCAGCAGATCCGGGACTGAACATAACAATGAGCAGTTCTTC. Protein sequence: CASRSGTEHNNEQFF.

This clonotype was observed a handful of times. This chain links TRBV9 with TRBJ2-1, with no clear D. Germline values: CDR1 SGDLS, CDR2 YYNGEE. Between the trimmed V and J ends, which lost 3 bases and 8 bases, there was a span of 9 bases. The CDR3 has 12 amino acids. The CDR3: CASSANFDEQFF. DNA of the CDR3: TGTGCCAGCAGCGCGAACTTTGATGAGCAGTTCTTC.